These 29 T cell receptor beta chains were sequenced from one sample in a study of shared clonotypes between healthy human individuals. The protocol was immunoSEQ multiplex PCR, while the TCRdb copy is restricted to in-frame clones and leaves out a portion. Of fewer than 550,000 clones detected, 60% to 80% appear once; the ten largest clones hold around 12%. The specimen sequenced was PBMCs. These receptors were obtained from a woman between 35 and 50 years old in good health. Some clones in this sample may be carry-over from other donors' samples.

The chain recombines TRBV30 with TRBJ1-4; D may be TRBD1 (6 bases). This CDR3 spans 18 amino acids. Germline assignment: CDR1 GTSNPN and CDR2 SVGIG (reference sequence). V lost 4 bases and J 2 bases, leaving 23 bases between the germline ends. The CDR3 bases are TGTGCCTGGACCAAACTCCGGGACACCGAAGGGACTAATGAAAAACTGTTTTTT. Amino acid sequence: CAWTKLRDTEGTNEKLFF.

This clone was recorded once. The gene calls are TRBV5-1 and TRBJ1-4; a possible D gene is TRBD1 (5 bases). Germline CDR1 and CDR2: SGHRS and YFSETQ. V was clipped by 0 bases and J by 4 bases, with 10 bases between them. This CDR3 has 15 amino acids. The CDR3 sequence: CASSLAGLSNEKLFF. The CDR3 DNA is TGCGCCAGCAGCTTGGCGGGACTGAGTAATGAAAAACTGTTTTTT. Looking up the rest from reference TRBV5-1 and TRBJ1-4 gives the full variable domain: KAGVTQTPRYLIKTRGQQVTLSCSPISGHRSVSWYQQTPGQGLQFLFEYFSETQRNKGNFPGRFSGRQFSNSRSEMNVSTLELGDSALYLCASSLAGLSNEKLFFGSGTQLSVL.

The gene calls are TRBV9 and TRBJ2-3; D might be TRBD2 (5 bases). The CDR3 has 14 residues. The germline V and J ends were trimmed by 0 bases and 8 bases, with 13 bases remaining between them. The germline V gene encodes CDR1 SGDLS and CDR2 YYNGEE. DNA for the CDR3: TGTGCCAGCAGCGTAGCGGACTTGAGGTCTACGCAGTATTTT. Protein sequence: CASSVADLRSTQYF.

This clone was counted a single time. V gene TRBV29-1 combines with J gene TRBJ1-1; 7 bases map to TRBD1. Trimming removed 1 base from V and 11 bases from J; junction bases left unmatched: 7. The CDR3 has 12 residues. CDR1 is SQVTM and CDR2 is ANQGSEA in the germline V gene. Here the CDR3 DNA reads TGCAGCGTTGAAGTGGCAGGGGGTGGGGCTTTCTTT. Translated, it gives CSVEVAGGGAFF.

This rearrangement joins TRBV28 to TRBJ2-7; 12 bases are a match to TRBD2. After removal of 9 bases from V and 5 bases from J, the junction contained 8 bases not matched to a gene. From germline, CDR1 is MDHEN and CDR2 SYDVKM. This CDR3 is built from 14 residues. The CDR3 nucleotides are TGTGCCAGTGCTAGCGGGAGGGAGATCGACGAGCAGTACTTC. It is translated as CASASGREIDEQYF.

There are a few counts of this clone. A read error may explain this, as a much larger clone is one base away. The chain carries TRBV29-1 and TRBJ1-1; tentative D call: TRBD1 (5 bases). Germline V gene data show CDR1 as SQVTM and CDR2 as ANQGSEA. CDR3 size: 14 residues. V lost 7 bases and J 3 bases, leaving 18 bases between the germline ends. CDR3 amino acids: CSAADGGEYTEAFF. The CDR3 DNA sequence: TGCAGCGCCGCTGACGGGGGAGAGTACACTGAAGCTTTCTTT.

The chain links TRBV5-4 to TRBJ1-4; D uncertain. Germline CDR1 reads SGHNT; CDR2 reads YYREEE (reference sequence). CDR3 size: 14 residues. Trimming shortened V by 6 bases and J by 1 base, and 10 bases separated the two germline ends. CDR3 region: CASNRDGTNEKLFF. The CDR3 DNA reads as TGTGCCAGCAACCGAGACGGAACTAATGAAAAACTGTTTTTT.

In DNA, the CDR3 is TGTGCCAGCAGCAAATGGGCACTAGCGGGAGGGCCCAACGAGCAGTACTTC. This gives the protein CASSKWALAGGPNEQYF. This chain links TRBV21-1 with TRBJ2-7; the listed D gene, TRBD2, was not tested against the DNA. TRBV21-1 is listed as a pseudogene. The CDR3 is made up of 17 amino acids.

V is TRBV6-1 and J is TRBJ1-3, with 8 bases identical to TRBD1. The germline V gene has CDR1 MNHNS and CDR2 SASEGT. The CDR3 extends over 15 amino acids. V lost 7 bases, J lost 4 bases, and 9 bases stayed unmatched. The CDR3 sequence: CASTSTTGDGNTIYF. The CDR3 DNA sequence: TGTGCCAGCACCAGCACGACAGGGGACGGAAACACCATATATTTT.

The chain couples TRBV11-2 to TRBJ1-1; perhaps TRBD1 as D (6 bases). Germline assignment: CDR1 SGHAT and CDR2 FQNNGV. V was cut by 4 bases and J by 5 bases, with 14 bases left in between. CDR3 length: 14 amino acids. The CDR3 DNA reads as TGTGCCAGCAGCTCTCAACAGGGATTAACTGAAGCTTTCTTT. Its protein product is CASSSQQGLTEAFF.

This chain connects TRBV27 to TRBJ2-2; 13 bases line up with TRBD2. Germline V gene lookup returns CDR1 MNHEY and CDR2 SMNVEV (reference sequence). With 0 bases clipped from V and 1 base from J, the junction kept 5 bases outside the gene matches. The CDR3 runs to 19 residues. CDR3 nucleotides: TGTGCCAGCAGTTTATCGGGACTAGCGGGACGCTTGAACACCGGGGAGCTGTTTTTT. It codes for CASSLSGLAGRLNTGELFF.

The J gene is TRBJ2-1, the V gene TRBV7-3; 10 positions agree with TRBD2. The CDR3 covers 15 residues. From germline, CDR1 is SGHTA and CDR2 FQGTGA. Germline trimming cut 2 bases from V and 8 bases from J; bases unmatched to any gene: 6. Here the CDR3 DNA reads TGTGCCAGCAGCTTAGGGGCTAGCGGGAGCTATGAGCAGTTCTTC. This gives the protein CASSLGASGSYEQFF.

V and J are TRBV5-1 and TRBJ2-2; D is undetermined. The germline CDR1 and CDR2 sequences are SGHRS and YFSETQ. Trimming removed 5 bases at V and 4 bases at J, with 12 bases between. The CDR3 is 14 residues long. CDR3 amino acids: CASSRQRGTGELFF. CDR3 coding DNA: TGCGCCAGCAGTCGCCAGCGAGGCACCGGGGAGCTGTTTTTT.

With regard to this clone: This sequence may be a read error, since a much larger clone differs from it by one base. The chain has TRBV30 and TRBJ2-3; 7 bases match TRBD2. Germline V gene lookup returns CDR1 GTSNPN and CDR2 SVGIG (reference sequence). The CDR3 loop spans 12 amino acids. After removal of 6 bases from V and 0 bases from J, the junction contained 0 bases not matched to a gene. CDR3 DNA sequence: TGTGCCTGTAGCGGGAGCACAGATACGCAGTATTTT. Its protein product is CACSGSTDTQYF.

This chain joins TRBV27 and TRBJ1-1, with D possibly TRBD1 on 5 matching bases. The CDR3 sequence is 14 residues long. V was shortened by 8 bases and J by 3 bases, with 16 bases between the two germline ends. The germline V gene has CDR1 MNHEY and CDR2 SMNVEV (reference sequence). The CDR3 bases are TGTGCCAGCGCTCCCTTGGGACCGGACACTGAAGCTTTCTTT. This codes for CASAPLGPDTEAFF.

The chain links TRBV19 to TRBJ1-4, with 9 bases matching TRBD1. There are 13 residues in the CDR3. Germline CDR1 LNHDA, CDR2 SQIVND (reference sequence). The J segment lost 7 bases and the V segment lost 5 bases, leaving 2 bases of the junction unmatched. The CDR3 loop reads CASSLQGAEKLFF. The DNA of the CDR3 is TGTGCCAGTAGTTTACAGGGGGCTGAAAAACTGTTTTTT.

The chain links TRBV2 to TRBJ2-7; D may match TRBD1 or TRBD2 (7 bases each). The CDR3 totals 13 residues. Germline V lookup: CDR1 SNHLY, CDR2 FYNNEI. V lost 6 bases to trimming and J lost 6 bases, with 15 bases between them. CDR3 nucleotides: TGTGCCAGCAGCGTGACAGGGAGGGGCGAGCAGTACTTC. Its translation is CASSVTGRGEQYF.

The chain links TRBV28 to TRBJ2-7, with 9 bases that match TRBD2. The CDR3 spans 15 residues. CDR1 and CDR2 from the germline V gene are MDHEN and SYDVKM. J lost 2 bases, V lost 8 bases, and 10 bases had no gene match. For the CDR3, the DNA is TGTGCCAGCTTACCTGGCGCGGGAGGGGCCTACGAGCAGTACTTC. Protein sequence: CASLPGAGGAYEQYF.

This chain uses TRBV7-3 with TRBJ1-1; D is possibly TRBD1 (5 bases). This CDR3 is 14 amino acids long. CDR1 is SGHTA, CDR2 FQGTGA, per germline. The V end lost 0 bases, the J end lost 4 bases, and 9 bases lay between the germline ends. The CDR3 here is CASSLTFGATEAFF. The CDR3 DNA is TGTGCCAGCAGCTTAACGTTCGGGGCCACTGAAGCTTTCTTT.

V gene TRBV7-2 combines with J gene TRBJ1-2, with D possibly TRBD1 on 5 matching bases. In germline, CDR1 is SGHTA, CDR2 FQGNSA. Deletions cut 3 bases from V and 4 bases from J, with 12 bases between. The CDR3 is 14 residues long. The CDR3, as DNA: TGTGCCAGCAGCTTTGGGGCTAAAGCCTATGGCTACACCTTC. Translated: CASSFGAKAYGYTF.

In DNA form, the CDR3 reads TGCAGCGTTGATGCGGGAGGCTCGGACGAGCAGTACTTC. Amino acids: CSVDAGGSDEQYF. The chain joins TRBV29-1 to TRBJ2-7; 8 bases agree with TRBD2. The germline V gene encodes CDR1 SQVTM and CDR2 ANQGSEA. The CDR3 loop spans 13 amino acids. With 3 bases clipped from V and 5 bases from J, the junction kept 6 bases outside the gene matches.

Regarding this clone: Other DNA sequences in this specimen translate into the identical CDR3. The rearrangement links TRBV28 to TRBJ1-2, with D possibly TRBD1 on 5 matching bases. The CDR3 contains 13 residues. V was shortened by 6 bases and J by 0 bases, with 8 bases between the two germline ends. CDR1 MDHEN and CDR2 SYDVKM come from the germline V gene. In DNA, the CDR3 is TGTGCCAGCAGGCCGGGGCCTAACTATGGCTACACCTTC. Its translation is CASRPGPNYGYTF.

The chain recombines TRBV6-1 with TRBJ2-7; TRBD1 aligns across 7 bases. The CDR3 extends over 15 amino acids. V was clipped by 6 bases and J by 3 bases; unmatched bases: 11. Germline V gene sequence: CDR1 MNHNS, CDR2 SASEGT. The CDR3 DNA reads as TGTGCCAGCAGGCGACAGGGTTTGATTGACTACGAGCAGTACTTC. Translation gives CASRRQGLIDYEQYF.

The chain joins TRBV9 to TRBJ1-5; TRBD1 is a possible D gene (5 bases). The V end was cut by 5 bases, the J end by 7 bases, with 16 bases between. This CDR3 is built from 14 residues. The germline V gene has CDR1 SGDLS and CDR2 YYNGEE. This chain's CDR3 is CASSLRGDGQPQHF. CDR3 nucleotide sequence: TGTGCCAGCAGTCTAAGAGGGGACGGCCAGCCCCAGCATTTT.

This clone was detected once. The chain carries TRBV18 and TRBJ1-1, with D possibly TRBD1 on 5 matching bases. The CDR3 totals 15 residues. V was cut by 3 bases and J by 0 bases, with 11 bases left in between. Germline CDR1 and CDR2: KGHSH and LQKENI. This CDR3 is CASSPQGSLNTEAFF. The CDR3 DNA is TGTGCCAGCTCACCCCAGGGATCTTTGAACACTGAAGCTTTCTTT.

In the case of this clone: Other DNA sequences within the sample encode an identical CDR3. This chain connects TRBV19 to TRBJ1-2; D is unclear. Between the trimmed V and J ends, which lost 3 bases and 2 bases, there was a span of 7 bases. Germline V CDR1 and CDR2: LNHDA, SQIVND (reference sequence). The CDR3 spans 13 residues. CDR3 DNA: TGTGCCAGTAGTATCTCGGGGAACTATGGCTACACCTTC. It yields the protein CASSISGNYGYTF.

The rearrangement links TRBV2 to TRBJ2-1, with D perhaps TRBD2 (5 bases). This CDR3 region has 15 residues. Trimming removed 3 bases from V and 0 bases from J, with 9 bases in between. The germline V gene encodes CDR1 SNHLY and CDR2 FYNNEI. CDR3 region: CASSDAGGSYNEQFF. The CDR3 bases are TGTGCCAGCAGTGACGCGGGTGGCTCCTACAATGAGCAGTTCTTC. The entire variable domain, with the rest obtained from reference TRBV2 and TRBJ2-1, is as follows: EPEVTQTPSHQVTQMGQEVILRCVPISNHLYFYWYRQILGQKVEFLVSFYNNEISEKSEIFDDQFSVERPDGSNFTLKIRSTKLEDSAMYFCASSDAGGSYNEQFFGPGTRLTVL.

This chain's CDR3 is CASSSDNYNEQFF. The CDR3 coding sequence is TGTGCCAGCAGCTCGGACAATTACAATGAGCAGTTCTTC. This chain joins TRBV7-3 and TRBJ2-1; a possible D gene is TRBD1 (5 bases). CDR3 length: 13 residues. Per the germline V gene, CDR1 is SGHTA and CDR2 is FQGTGA. The V gene lost 4 bases and the J gene lost 4 bases, with 8 bases spanning the gap.

This clone appeared once. The chain carries TRBV5-1 and TRBJ1-1, with D tentatively TRBD1 (5 bases). Germline V gene data show CDR1 as SGHRS and CDR2 as YFSETQ. The CDR3 has 12 residues. Deletions cut 4 bases from V and 6 bases from J, with 10 bases between. The DNA for the CDR3 is TGCGCCAGCAGCAAAGGGACGGCTGAAGCTTTCTTT. Translating gives CASSKGTAEAFF.